Listed below are T cell receptor beta chains from one sample, sequenced in a study of identical twins. TCRdb reprocessed the 5' RACE reads with MiXCR, giving one entry per CDR3 protein. Of roughly 230,000 distinct CDR3 sequences in the sample, around 8% were seen once. These data were also filed under a second study, of yellow fever vaccine responses in identical twins.

Sequencing was carried out using CD8+ T cells sorted from blood. The receptor set was obtained from a woman aged 18 to 35 in good health. CDR3s include the opening cysteine and the closing phenylalanine or tryptophan. The D gene is left open where the match is weak. Clone size is shown for a subset of rows, as once, few, many or a class of expanded clone.

CDR3 protein: CSVEEQDPYEQYF
CDR3 DNA: TGCAGCGTTGAAGAGCAGGATCCCTACGAGCAGTACTTC
clone size: -
V gene: TRBV29-1
J gene: TRBJ2-7
D gene: -

CDR3 protein: CASSFKINYEQYF
CDR3 DNA: TGTGCCAGCAGTTTCAAGATCAACTACGAGCAGTACTTC
clone size: -
V gene: TRBV28
J gene: TRBJ2-7
D gene: -

CDR3 protein: CASSQTGSFPLTSTDTQYF
CDR3 DNA: TGCGCCAGCAGCCAAACAGGGAGCTTTCCCTTGACTAGCACAGATACGCAGTATTTT
clone size: -
V gene: TRBV4-3
J gene: TRBJ2-3
D gene: -

CDR3 protein: CSARDPHGDVLEQYF
CDR3 DNA: TGCAGTGCTAGAGATCCGCACGGAGACGTTCTGGAGCAGTACTTC
clone size: -
V gene: TRBV20-1
J gene: TRBJ2-7
D gene: -

CDR3 protein: CASSMRTGDNEQFF
CDR3 DNA: TGTGCCAGCAGTATGAGGACAGGGGACAATGAGCAGTTCTTC
clone size: -
V gene: TRBV2
J gene: TRBJ2-1
D gene: TRBD1

CDR3 protein: CASSQDGSGYQEQFF
CDR3 DNA: TGCGCCAGCAGCCAAGATGGCAGCGGTTACCAGGAGCAGTTCTTC
clone size: few
V gene: TRBV4-3
J gene: TRBJ2-1
D gene: -

CDR3 protein: CASSLDRGQGEF
CDR3 DNA: TGTGCCAGCAGCTTAGATAGGGGACAGGGGGAGTTC
clone size: few
V gene: TRBV7-9
J gene: TRBJ2-1
D gene: TRBD1

CDR3 protein: CASSEFGTSGRIYNEQFF
CDR3 DNA: TGTGCCAGCAGTGAATTTGGGACTAGCGGGAGGATTTACAATGAGCAGTTCTTC
clone size: -
V gene: TRBV25-1
J gene: TRBJ2-1
D gene: TRBD2

CDR3 protein: CASSQENYSGNTIYF
CDR3 DNA: TGTGCCAGCAGCCAAGAAAATTACTCTGGAAACACCATATATTTT
clone size: many
V gene: TRBV4-2
J gene: TRBJ1-3
D gene: -

CDR3 protein: CATSRDRNQPQHF
CDR3 DNA: TGTGCCACCAGCAGAGACAGGAATCAGCCCCAGCATTTT
clone size: many
V gene: TRBV15
J gene: TRBJ1-5
D gene: -

CDR3 protein: CASSLLLATSYEQYF
CDR3 DNA: TGTGCCAGCAGCCTCCTTCTTGCAACATCCTACGAGCAGTACTTC
clone size: few
V gene: TRBV6-2/TRBV6-3
J gene: TRBJ2-7
D gene: -

CDR3 protein: CSVTPSGTGYETQYF
CDR3 DNA: TGCAGCGTTACCCCATCAGGGACAGGGTACGAGACCCAGTACTTC
clone size: many
V gene: TRBV29-1
J gene: TRBJ2-5
D gene: TRBD1

CDR3 protein: CASSHVGEGNYEQYF
CDR3 DNA: TGTGCCAGCAGCCATGTAGGGGAAGGTAACTACGAGCAGTACTTC
clone size: -
V gene: TRBV3-1
J gene: TRBJ2-7
D gene: -

CDR3 protein: CSARGRRGLSYNSPLHF
CDR3 DNA: TGCAGTGCTAGGGGGCGCCGAGGTTTATCCTATAATTCACCCCTCCACTTT
clone size: -
V gene: TRBV20-1
J gene: TRBJ1-6
D gene: -

CDR3 protein: CASSLGGQASYEQYF
CDR3 DNA: TGTGCCAGCAGTTTAGGCGGGCAGGCGTCTTACGAGCAGTACTTC
clone size: few
V gene: TRBV12-3/TRBV12-4
J gene: TRBJ2-7
D gene: -

CDR3 protein: CAISDGRTLYNEQFF
CDR3 DNA: TGTGCCATCAGTGACGGGCGGACGCTGTACAATGAGCAGTTCTTC
clone size: -
V gene: TRBV10-3
J gene: TRBJ2-1
D gene: -

CDR3 protein: CASSPPAGDEQYF
CDR3 DNA: TGTGCCAGCTCACCACCCGCGGGAGACGAGCAGTACTTC
clone size: few
V gene: TRBV18
J gene: TRBJ2-7
D gene: TRBD2

CDR3 protein: CASSYPQERQFF
CDR3 DNA: TGTGCCAGCAGTTACCCCCAGGAGCGGCAGTTCTTC
clone size: few
V gene: TRBV6-2/TRBV6-3
J gene: TRBJ2-1
D gene: -

CDR3 protein: CASSQRLAGAYEQYF
CDR3 DNA: TGCGCCAGCAGCCAAAGACTAGCGGGGGCCTACGAGCAGTACTTC
clone size: few
V gene: TRBV4-3
J gene: TRBJ2-7
D gene: TRBD2

CDR3 protein: CASSLPQGLHEQYF
CDR3 DNA: TGTGCCAGCAGCTTACCACAGGGACTACACGAGCAGTACTTC
clone size: -
V gene: TRBV7-8
J gene: TRBJ2-7
D gene: -

CDR3 protein: CASSELLTGLQTQYF
CDR3 DNA: TGTGCCAGCAGCGAGCTTCTGACGGGGTTGCAGACCCAGTACTTC
clone size: few
V gene: TRBV7-9
J gene: TRBJ2-5
D gene: -

CDR3 protein: CASSKGGSGTDTQYF
CDR3 DNA: TGCGCCAGCAGCAAGGGGGGTTCGGGCACAGATACGCAGTATTTT
clone size: -
V gene: TRBV5-1
J gene: TRBJ2-3
D gene: -

CDR3 protein: CASSPGVGTEAFF
CDR3 DNA: TGTGCTAGCAGCCCGGGAGTCGGAACTGAAGCTTTCTTT
clone size: -
V gene: TRBV7-7
J gene: TRBJ1-1
D gene: -

CDR3 protein: CASSPTGFAYEQYF
CDR3 DNA: TGCGCCAGCAGCCCGACAGGGTTCGCCTACGAGCAGTACTTC
clone size: many
V gene: TRBV5-1
J gene: TRBJ2-7
D gene: TRBD1

CDR3 protein: CSVMASGSYNEQFF
CDR3 DNA: TGCAGCGTCATGGCTAGCGGGAGTTATAATGAGCAGTTCTTC
clone size: many
V gene: TRBV29-1
J gene: TRBJ2-1
D gene: TRBD2

CDR3 protein: CASRNPGLAYEQYF
CDR3 DNA: TGTGCCAGCAGAAATCCGGGACTAGCTTACGAGCAGTACTTC
clone size: few
V gene: TRBV28
J gene: TRBJ2-7
D gene: TRBD2

CDR3 protein: CASSLDPGVNSPLHF
CDR3 DNA: TGTGCCAGCAGCTTGGACCCAGGGGTTAATTCACCCCTCCACTTT
clone size: few
V gene: TRBV5-6
J gene: TRBJ1-6
D gene: -

CDR3 protein: CASSEDTRGGEEQYF
CDR3 DNA: TGTGCCAGCAGCGAAGATACACGGGGAGGAGAGGAGCAGTACTTC
clone size: few
V gene: TRBV7-8
J gene: TRBJ2-7
D gene: -

CDR3 protein: CASSRLAGAYEQYF
CDR3 DNA: TGCGCCAGCAGCCGACTAGCGGGCGCCTACGAGCAGTACTTC
clone size: many
V gene: TRBV4-1
J gene: TRBJ2-7
D gene: TRBD2

CDR3 protein: CASSRGQLIQGRETQYF
CDR3 DNA: TGTGCCAGCAGCAGAGGGCAACTAATACAGGGTAGAGAGACCCAGTACTTC
clone size: -
V gene: TRBV21-1
J gene: TRBJ2-5
D gene: -

CDR3 protein: CASSLAPGGQYF
CDR3 DNA: TGTGCCAGCAGCTTGGCGCCGGGGGGGCAGTATTTT
clone size: -
V gene: TRBV5-6
J gene: TRBJ2-3
D gene: TRBD2

CDR3 protein: CSARDQLSVYEQYF
CDR3 DNA: TGCAGTGCTAGAGATCAGTTGAGTGTCTACGAGCAGTACTTC
clone size: -
V gene: TRBV20-1
J gene: TRBJ2-7
D gene: -

CDR3 protein: CASSLRGEGYGYTF
CDR3 DNA: TGTGCCAGCAGTTTGAGGGGAGAAGGCTATGGCTACACCTTC
clone size: few
V gene: TRBV27
J gene: TRBJ1-2
D gene: -

CDR3 protein: CASSQDPRPNGETQYF
CDR3 DNA: TGCGCCAGCAGCCAAGATCCAAGGCCGAATGGGGAGACCCAGTACTTC
clone size: many
V gene: TRBV4-1
J gene: TRBJ2-5
D gene: -

CDR3 protein: CSVTSGGVKETQYF
CDR3 DNA: TGCAGCGTGACTAGCGGGGGGGTCAAAGAGACCCAGTACTTC
clone size: many
V gene: TRBV29-1
J gene: TRBJ2-5
D gene: TRBD2

CDR3 protein: CASSRTGGNEQFF
CDR3 DNA: TGTGCCAGCTCCCGGACAGGGGGAAATGAGCAGTTCTTC
clone size: few
V gene: TRBV5-5
J gene: TRBJ2-1
D gene: TRBD1

CDR3 protein: CASSYLSGFTDTQYF
CDR3 DNA: TGTGCCAGCAGTTACCTTTCAGGGTTCACAGATACGCAGTATTTT
clone size: few
V gene: TRBV6-5
J gene: TRBJ2-3
D gene: -

CDR3 protein: CASSLGTSANTGELFF
CDR3 DNA: TGTGCCAGCAGCTTAGGGACTAGCGCGAACACCGGGGAGCTGTTTTTT
clone size: few
V gene: TRBV13
J gene: TRBJ2-2
D gene: TRBD2

CDR3 protein: CSAATPGLAAEQYF
CDR3 DNA: TGCAGTGCCGCCACGCCGGGACTAGCCGCCGAGCAGTACTTC
clone size: -
V gene: TRBV20-1
J gene: TRBJ2-7
D gene: TRBD2

CDR3 protein: CASSQDFERLYTQYF
CDR3 DNA: TGCGCCAGCAGCCAAGATTTCGAAAGGTTATATACGCAGTATTTT
clone size: many
V gene: TRBV4-3
J gene: TRBJ2-3
D gene: -

CDR3 protein: CASSQDPGGGNEQFF
CDR3 DNA: TGCGCCAGCAGCCAAGACCCAGGGGGGGGCAATGAGCAGTTCTTC
clone size: -
V gene: TRBV4-3
J gene: TRBJ2-1
D gene: -

CDR3 protein: CSVGGTGRTSYEQYF
CDR3 DNA: TGCAGCGTAGGGGGGACAGGGAGGACCTCCTACGAGCAGTACTTC
clone size: -
V gene: TRBV29-1
J gene: TRBJ2-7
D gene: TRBD1

CDR3 protein: CASSPTQSSYNEQFF
CDR3 DNA: TGTGCCAGCAGTCCCACGCAAAGCTCCTACAATGAGCAGTTCTTC
clone size: many
V gene: TRBV12-3/TRBV12-4
J gene: TRBJ2-1
D gene: -

CDR3 protein: CASREGQGASYEQYF
CDR3 DNA: TGCGCCAGCAGAGAAGGACAGGGGGCATCCTACGAGCAGTACTTC
clone size: -
V gene: TRBV4-1
J gene: TRBJ2-7
D gene: TRBD1

CDR3 protein: CASSQDALAGYEQYF
CDR3 DNA: TGCGCCAGCAGCCAAGATGCTCTAGCGGGCTACGAGCAGTACTTC
clone size: many
V gene: TRBV4-3
J gene: TRBJ2-7
D gene: TRBD2

CDR3 protein: CASSVTGFAGSYNEQFF
CDR3 DNA: TGTGCCAGCAGCGTAACGGGTTTTGCCGGCTCCTACAATGAGCAGTTCTTC
clone size: -
V gene: TRBV9
J gene: TRBJ2-1
D gene: -

CDR3 protein: CASRHRALGQQETQYF
CDR3 DNA: TGTGCCAGCAGACATCGAGCCCTGGGACAGCAAGAGACCCAGTACTTC
clone size: -
V gene: TRBV6-2/TRBV6-3
J gene: TRBJ2-5
D gene: TRBD1

CDR3 protein: CSGTSGGNTGELFF
CDR3 DNA: TGCAGCGGTACTAGCGGGGGGAACACCGGGGAGCTGTTTTTT
clone size: many
V gene: TRBV29-1
J gene: TRBJ2-2
D gene: TRBD2

CDR3 protein: CAWWTGQGSGTEAFF
CDR3 DNA: TGTGCCTGGTGGACGGGACAGGGAAGTGGAACTGAAGCTTTCTTT
clone size: -
V gene: TRBV30
J gene: TRBJ1-1
D gene: TRBD1